The clone carrying this T cell receptor beta chain occurred once. Its specificity is not known. Produced via immunoSEQ multiplex PCR; TCRdb's table is partial and in-frame only. Of around 100,000 clones listed, about 92% are singletons. This sample is drawn from a study of CD4+ T cells in melanoma. Germline V gives CDR1 SEHNR, CDR2 FQNEAQ (reference sequence). After removal of 4 bases from V and 2 bases from J, the junction contained 5 bases not matched to a gene. This CDR3 spans 16 amino acids. General study findings and limits: Diverse differentiation states were reported for melanoma neoantigen-specific CD4+ T cells.

The chain recombines TRBV7-9 with TRBJ2-1; 10 bases line up with TRBD2. The TCR was taken from a human donor with melanoma. The sequencing sample was made of peripheral blood. The CDR3 loop reads CASSSLAGAPYNEQFF. Written as DNA, the CDR3 is TGTGCCAGCAGCTCTCTAGCGGGAGCCCCCTACAATGAGCAGTTCTTC.